This entry lists 32 T cell receptor beta chains sequenced from one sample in a study of blood T cell repertoires in COVID-19 (TCRdb year 2020). The receptor library was made with the immunoSEQ multiplex PCR assay. The clones in this table, taken by TCRdb from immuneACCESS, are in-frame only. Not every clone is retained; where verified, under half of the shortfall comes from an unresolved V gene, and the cause of the rest is unknown. Counted in this sample were roughly 280,000 clones; less than 90% of them appeared once. The biggest ten clones account for around 4.2% of the sample. The sample consisted of peripheral blood. The source of these receptors is a man in his 60s with acute or convalescent COVID-19.

The chain is built from TRBV5-1 and TRBJ1-1; 9 nucleotides align to TRBD1. This CDR3 spans 14 amino acids. Germline CDR1 SGHRS, CDR2 YFSETQ. Trimming cost V 4 bases and J 4 bases; bases outside gene matches: 5. CDR3 nucleotide sequence: TGCGCCAGCAGCCCGACAGGGGGGTCCACTGAAGCTTTCTTT. Translating gives CASSPTGGSTEAFF.

The V gene is TRBV18, the J gene TRBJ1-1; D gene ambiguous. V lost 6 bases and J lost 5, with 10 bases in between. The CDR3 is 12 residues long. CDR1 and CDR2 (germline): KGHSH, LQKENI. The CDR3 sequence: CASSLRETEAFF. The CDR3, as DNA: TGTGCCAGCTCCCTGAGGGAGACTGAAGCTTTCTTT.

The V and J genes are TRBV5-1 and TRBJ2-7; 9 positions agree with TRBD1. After removal of 0 bases from V and 4 bases from J, the junction contained 5 bases not matched to a gene. CDR3 size: 15 residues. Germline CDR1 is SGHRS and CDR2 is YFSETQ. The CDR3 coding sequence is TGCGCCAGCAGCTTGGATACAGGGGGCATTTACGAGCAGTACTTC. Residues: CASSLDTGGIYEQYF. Complete variable domain (other parts from reference TRBV5-1 and TRBJ2-7): KAGVTQTPRYLIKTRGQQVTLSCSPISGHRSVSWYQQTPGQGLQFLFEYFSETQRNKGNFPGRFSGRQFSNSRSEMNVSTLELGDSALYLCASSLDTGGIYEQYFGPGTRLTVT.

This clone was detected a few times. This chain uses TRBV6-6 with TRBJ1-3; D uncertain. Looked up from germline, CDR1 is MNHNY and CDR2 is SVGAGI (reference sequence). The CDR3 totals 15 residues. V dropped 10 bases and J dropped 0 bases, with 16 bases sitting between them. The DNA for the CDR3 is TGTGCCACCGATGAACCGGGGTACTCTGGAAACACCATATATTTT. Translation: CATDEPGYSGNTIYF.

The chain carries TRBV2 and TRBJ2-2, with 12 bases lining up with TRBD1. CDR3 length equals 16 residues. V lost 4 bases to trimming and J lost 5 bases; unmatched junction nucleotides: 5. The germline CDR1 and CDR2 sequences are SNHLY and FYNNEI. The CDR3 here is CASSVGQGARTGELFF. In DNA, the CDR3 is TGTGCCAGCAGTGTGGGACAGGGGGCAAGGACCGGGGAGCTGTTTTTT.

The gene calls are TRBV7-2 and TRBJ2-3; 7 bases fit TRBD1. Trimming at V came to 3 bases and at J to 4 bases, leaving 4 bases not matched to a gene. The CDR3 is made up of 14 amino acids. Germline values: CDR1 SGHTA, CDR2 FQGNSA. The DNA for the CDR3 is TGTGCCAGCAGCTTGACAGGGACCCCAGATACGCAGTATTTT. Translation gives CASSLTGTPDTQYF.

The rearrangement joins TRBV19 to TRBJ1-2, with D possibly being TRBD1 (6 bases). This CDR3 contains 15 residues. The V gene's germline CDR1 is LNHDA and CDR2 SQIVND (reference sequence). V was clipped by 1 base and J by 5 bases, with 14 bases between them. CDR3: CASSIGAWTAYGYTF. DNA of the CDR3: TGTGCCAGTAGTATAGGGGCTTGGACAGCTTATGGCTACACCTTC.

The chain uses TRBV10-3 and TRBJ2-1; 9 nucleotides line up with TRBD2. The CDR3 loop spans 15 amino acids. Germline V lookup: CDR1 ENHRY, CDR2 SYGVKD. J lost 5 bases, V lost 8 bases, and 10 bases had no gene match. The CDR3 is CAISGGSGGNNEQFF. The CDR3 region has the DNA TGTGCCATCTCTGGGGGTAGCGGGGGCAACAATGAGCAGTTCTTC.

The V gene is TRBV7-8, the J gene TRBJ2-3; D might be TRBD2 (5 bases). The length of the CDR3 is 14 residues. Trimming cost V 7 bases and J 3 bases, with 14 bases left between them. Germline V gene sequence: CDR1 SGHVS, CDR2 FQNEAQ. The CDR3 nucleotides read TGTGCCAGCACTGAAGGGAGCATTACAGATACGCAGTATTTT. Translation: CASTEGSITDTQYF. Using reference TRBV7-8 and TRBJ2-3 for the parts outside the CDR3, the full variable domain is GAGVSQSPRYKVAKRGQDVALRCDPISGHVSLFWYQQALGQGPEFLTYFQNEAQLDKSGLPSDRFFAERPEGSVSTLKIQRTQQEDSAVYLCASTEGSITDTQYFGPGTRLTVL.

V and J are TRBV18 and TRBJ2-6; weak D call: TRBD1 (5 bases). This CDR3 contains 16 residues. Germline values: CDR1 KGHSH, CDR2 LQKENI. The V end lost 5 bases, the J end lost 0 bases, and 11 bases lay between the germline ends. CDR3 sequence: CASSFAQGSGANVLTF. CDR3 nucleotides: TGTGCCAGCTCATTCGCTCAGGGCTCTGGGGCCAACGTCCTGACTTTC.

The chain is built from TRBV19 and TRBJ2-5, with D tentatively TRBD1 (6 bases). Germline CDR1 reads LNHDA; CDR2 reads SQIVND (reference sequence). The ends were cut back, 4 bases at V and 7 bases at J, with 16 bases in the middle. This CDR3 has 14 residues. The CDR3 is CASSTLQGFGTQYF. Written as DNA, the CDR3 is TGTGCCAGTAGTACACTACAGGGATTCGGGACCCAGTACTTC. Variable domain in full (rest from reference TRBV19 and TRBJ2-5): DGGITQSPKYLFRKEGQNVTLSCEQNLNHDAMYWYRQDPGQGLRLIYYSQIVNDFQKGDIAEGYSVSREKKESFPLTVTSAQKNPTAFYLCASSTLQGFGTQYFGPGTRLLVL.

The chain couples TRBV5-1 to TRBJ2-3, with a weak D call TRBD1 (5 bases). Germline CDR1 reads SGHRS; CDR2 reads YFSETQ. This CDR3 has 13 residues. V gave up 4 bases and J gave up 6 bases, with 12 bases separating them. The CDR3 coding sequence is TGCGCCAGCAGCGGCAGGGTCGGCGATACGCAGTATTTT. Amino acids: CASSGRVGDTQYF.

The V and J genes are TRBV6-5 and TRBJ1-2; 7 bases agree with TRBD1. The V gene end was trimmed by 6 bases and the J gene end by 8 bases; junction bases not matched to a gene: 9. Per the germline V gene, CDR1 is MNHEY and CDR2 is SVGAGI. There are 13 residues in the CDR3. CDR3 sequence: CASRRMTGTGYTF. The CDR3 DNA is TGTGCCAGCAGGCGGATGACAGGGACGGGCTACACCTTC.

There are a few counts of this clone. The DNA for the CDR3 is TGTGCCAGCAGTGGCGGGGGCGGCACCGGGGAGCTGTTTTTT. As protein: CASSGGGGTGELFF. The rearrangement uses TRBV6-4 and TRBJ2-2, with D perhaps matching TRBD2 (7 bases). V was pared by 4 bases and J by 4 bases, with 10 bases between. This CDR3 region has 14 residues. Germline V gene sequence: CDR1 MRHNA, CDR2 SNTAGT.

The gene calls are TRBV6-1 and TRBJ2-3; 7 bases align to TRBD1. The CDR3 runs 14 residues. Trimming at V came to 3 bases and at J to 4 bases, leaving 4 bases not matched to a gene. The germline V gene has CDR1 MNHNS and CDR2 SASEGT. DNA for the CDR3: TGTGCCAGCAGTGAGCGACAGGGTCCAGATACGCAGTATTTT. Encoded protein: CASSERQGPDTQYF.

The chain carries TRBV10-3 and TRBJ1-1, with TRBD1 as a possible D gene (5 bases). The CDR3 runs to 13 residues. V dropped 7 bases and J dropped 2 bases, with 11 bases sitting between them. Germline lookup yields CDR1 ENHRY and CDR2 SYGVKD. As DNA, the CDR3 is TGTGCCATCACACGACAGAGAAACACTGAAGCTTTCTTT. Translation gives CAITRQRNTEAFF.

The rearrangement uses TRBV25-1 and TRBJ2-7, with D possibly matching TRBD1 (6 bases). Trimming took 3 bases from V and 0 from J, leaving 9 bases between them. The CDR3 length is 14 residues. Germline values: CDR1 MGHDK, CDR2 SYGVNS. CDR3 sequence: CASSDDRSSYEQYF. The CDR3 nucleotides read TGTGCCAGCAGTGACGACAGGAGCTCCTACGAGCAGTACTTC.

The chain recombines TRBV6-1 with TRBJ2-2; a possible D gene is TRBD2 (5 bases). Per germline, CDR1 MNHNS and CDR2 SASEGT. V lost 2 bases and J 7 bases, leaving 8 bases between the germline ends. The CDR3 covers 13 residues. The CDR3 region is CASSESRDGELFF. As DNA, the CDR3 is TGTGCCAGCAGTGAATCGAGGGACGGGGAGCTGTTTTTT.

This chain joins TRBV30 and TRBJ2-7; TRBD1 aligns across 8 bases. The CDR3 runs 12 residues. From germline, CDR1 is GTSNPN and CDR2 SVGIG (reference sequence). Losses at the gene ends were 5 bases for V and 3 bases for J; bases not matched to a gene: 3. Here the CDR3 reads CAWGQGVYEQYF. Here the CDR3 DNA reads TGTGCCTGGGGACAGGGCGTCTACGAGCAGTACTTC. Filled out from reference TRBV30 and TRBJ2-7, the complete variable domain reads SQTIHQWPATLVQPVGSPLSLECTVEGTSNPNLYWYRQAAGRGLQLLFYSVGIGQISSEVPQNLSASRPQDRQFILSSKKLLLSDSGFYLCAWGQGVYEQYFGPGTRLTVT.

This chain joins TRBV30 and TRBJ1-5; TRBD1 might be the D (5 bases). V lost 1 base to trimming and J lost 5 bases, with 9 bases between them. Germline CDR1 GTSNPN, CDR2 SVGIG (reference sequence). The CDR3 sequence is 13 residues long. The chain's CDR3 is CAWSATGYQPQHF. The CDR3 nucleotides read TGTGCCTGGAGTGCTACAGGTTATCAGCCCCAGCATTTT.

A single count supports this clone. The rearrangement links TRBV10-3 to TRBJ1-2; 7 nucleotides match TRBD1. This CDR3 contains 13 residues. Germline V gene data show CDR1 as ENHRY and CDR2 as SYGVKD. V lost 7 bases to trimming and J lost 4 bases; unmatched junction nucleotides: 6. The CDR3 nucleotides are TGTGCCATCACCGACAGGGAAAGCTATGGCTACACCTTC. Its protein product is CAITDRESYGYTF.

The rearrangement joins TRBV3-1 (or the pseudogene TRBV3-2) to TRBJ1-2; tentative D call: TRBD1 (5 bases). Germline CDR1 and CDR2: LGHDT and YNNKEL (reference sequence). CDR3 size: 14 residues. Trimming shortened V by 1 base and J by 5 bases, and 11 bases separated the two germline ends. The CDR3 nucleotides are TGTGCCAGCAGCCAAGTTGGACAATTTTATGGCTACACCTTC. Residues: CASSQVGQFYGYTF.

Notes on this clone: Other nucleotide sequences in the sample specify the same CDR3. V gene TRBV4-1 combines with J gene TRBJ2-7; 8 positions agree with TRBD2. The length of the CDR3 is 13 residues. Trimming took 3 bases from V and 2 from J; bases not matched to a gene: 0. Germline V CDR1 and CDR2: MGHRA, YSYEKL. The CDR3 coding sequence is TGCGCCAGCAGCCAGGGACTAGCCTACGAGCAGTACTTC. Protein: CASSQGLAYEQYF.

The rearrangement joins TRBV4-1 to TRBJ2-7; D may be TRBD1 (5 bases). The CDR3 totals 15 residues. Per the germline V gene, CDR1 is MGHRA and CDR2 is YSYEKL. The V gene lost 5 bases and the J gene lost 4 bases, with 18 bases spanning the gap. The CDR3 region is CASSINDSNHYEQYF. CDR3 bases: TGCGCCAGCAGCATTAACGACAGTAACCATTACGAGCAGTACTTC.

The chain recombines TRBV27 with TRBJ2-2, with 7 nucleotides matching TRBD1. The CDR3 has 16 residues. With V trimmed by 2 bases and J by 0 bases, 3 bases remained unmatched. In germline, CDR1 is MNHEY, CDR2 SMNVEV (reference sequence). The CDR3 nucleotides read TGTGCCAGCAGTTTAAGGGGACAGACGAACACCGGGGAGCTGTTTTTT. It specifies CASSLRGQTNTGELFF.

The CDR3 DNA reads TGCGCCAGCAGCCAAGAACGGGGGAGCTCCTACGAGCAGTACTTC. As protein: CASSQERGSSYEQYF. This chain connects TRBV4-1 to TRBJ2-7, with a possible D match to TRBD2 (6 bases). Between the trimmed V and J ends, which lost 0 bases and 0 bases, there was a span of 9 bases. CDR3 size: 15 residues. Germline lookup yields CDR1 MGHRA and CDR2 YSYEKL.

The gene calls are TRBV19 and TRBJ2-5, with 10 bases that match TRBD2. The CDR3 length is 14 residues. From germline, CDR1 is LNHDA and CDR2 SQIVND (reference sequence). V was clipped by 9 bases and J by 3 bases; unmatched bases: 7. This CDR3 reads CASRKSGREETQYF. For the CDR3, the DNA is TGTGCCAGCAGAAAAAGCGGGAGGGAAGAGACCCAGTACTTC.

The genes are TRBV4-2 and TRBJ2-2; the match to TRBD1 covers 7 bases. The CDR3 has 15 residues. The V segment lost 4 bases and the J segment 8 bases; nucleotides outside the gene matches: 10. The germline V gene has CDR1 LGHNA and CDR2 YNFKEQ. CDR3 nucleotide sequence: TGTGCCAGCAGCCTGGACAGGTCCGAGTGGGGGGAGCTGTTTTTT. Translation gives CASSLDRSEWGELFF.

This rearrangement joins TRBV6-2 or TRBV6-3 to TRBJ1-6, with TRBD1 matching over 10 bases. Germline assignment: CDR1 MNHEY and CDR2 SVGEGT. The CDR3 contains 16 residues. The junction had 8 bases not matched to a gene; V was cut back by 6 bases and J by 6 bases. The CDR3, as DNA: TGTGCCAGCAGCACCCCAGGGGACAGGGGTAATTCACCCCTCCACTTT. Translated, it gives CASSTPGDRGNSPLHF.

CDR3 in DNA: TGTGCCAGCAGCCCGACGGGAAACCCTAATGAAAAACTGTTTTTT. The encoded protein is CASSPTGNPNEKLFF. The chain couples TRBV3-1 (or the pseudogene TRBV3-2) to TRBJ1-4; no reliable D call. The CDR3 spans 15 residues. Deletions cut 4 bases from V and 3 bases from J, with 12 bases between. The germline gives CDR1 LGHDT, CDR2 YNNKEL (reference sequence).

The V gene is TRBV5-1, the J gene TRBJ2-5, with 15 positions matching TRBD2. The CDR3 is 18 amino acids. CDR1 and CDR2 (germline): SGHRS, YFSETQ. Germline trimming cut 4 bases from V and 5 bases from J; bases unmatched to any gene: 12. The CDR3 is CASSPGLAGGGRMETQYF. In nucleotides, the CDR3 is TGCGCCAGCAGCCCCGGACTAGCGGGAGGGGGGAGAATGGAGACCCAGTACTTC.

The chain combines TRBV6-5 with TRBJ2-7; TRBD1 matches at 8 bases. Germline V CDR1 and CDR2: MNHEY, SVGAGI. The CDR3 is made up of 14 amino acids. Losses at the gene ends were 8 bases for V and 0 bases for J; bases not matched to a gene: 6. CDR3 in DNA: TGTGCCAGCGAGACAGGGGAGAGCTCCTACGAGCAGTACTTC. Protein: CASETGESSYEQYF.